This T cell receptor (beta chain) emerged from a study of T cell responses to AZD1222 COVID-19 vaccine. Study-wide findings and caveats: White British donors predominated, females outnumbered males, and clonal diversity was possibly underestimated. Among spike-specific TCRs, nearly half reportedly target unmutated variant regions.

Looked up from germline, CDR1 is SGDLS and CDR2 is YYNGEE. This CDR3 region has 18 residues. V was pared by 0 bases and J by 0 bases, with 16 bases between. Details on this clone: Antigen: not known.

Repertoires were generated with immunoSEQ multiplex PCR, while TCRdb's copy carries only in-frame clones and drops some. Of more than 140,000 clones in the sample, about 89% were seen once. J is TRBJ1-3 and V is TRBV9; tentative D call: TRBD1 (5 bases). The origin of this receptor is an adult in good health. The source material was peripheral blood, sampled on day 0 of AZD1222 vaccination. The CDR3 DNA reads TGTGCCAGCAGCGTAGCCGGGACCGCAACCCTCTCTGGAAACACCATATATTTT. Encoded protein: CASSVAGTATLSGNTIYF.